Listed here are 15 T cell receptor beta chains from one sample, sequenced in a study of a mutant IDH1 vaccine in newly diagnosed glioma. Some clones are missing from TCRdb's copy, which holds only in-frame ones; the method was immunoSEQ multiplex PCR. The data show some 30,000 clones, approximately 78% seen once. Time point noted: week 35, safety follow-up. Doses comprised 300 ug of mutant IDH1 20-mer peptide each, plus topical imiquimod. No antigen is known for these receptors. Sample: PBMCs, taken from a glioma patient whose treatment included an IDH1 peptide vaccine. The receptors here all came from a middle-aged woman with glioma.

This chain connects TRBV7-9 to TRBJ1-5, with unresolved D. V lost 3 bases to trimming and J lost 6 bases, with 6 bases between them. The CDR3 spans 12 residues. Germline loops: CDR1 SEHNR, CDR2 FQNEAQ (reference sequence). DNA of the CDR3: TGTGCCAGCAGCTTTTTCGGTCAGCCCCAGCATTTT. Translating it yields CASSFFGQPQHF.

This clone has only a few counts. The chain couples TRBV6-1 to TRBJ1-1; D ambiguous. CDR3 length: 14 amino acids. Germline lookup yields CDR1 MNHNS and CDR2 SASEGT. Trimming left V 2 bases short and J 7 bases short, with 14 bases between. The CDR3 sequence: CASSEQPAGGEAFF. CDR3 coding DNA: TGTGCCAGCAGTGAACAGCCTGCGGGTGGTGAAGCTTTCTTT.

V and J are TRBV7-2 and TRBJ1-6, with D possibly TRBD1 on 5 matching bases. Germline-derived CDR1 and CDR2 are SGHTA and FQGNSA. CDR3 length equals 15 residues. V lost 4 bases and J lost 5, with 12 bases in between. This CDR3 reads CASSSTQGNNSPLHF. The CDR3 DNA reads TGTGCCAGCAGCTCGACCCAGGGAAATAATTCACCCCTCCACTTT.

The CDR3 protein is CASSQGPGSSYEQYF. In nucleotides, the CDR3 is TGCGCCAGCAGCCAAGGACCCGGGAGCTCCTACGAGCAGTACTTC. This sequence joins TRBV4-1 and TRBJ2-7; weak D call: TRBD2 (6 bases). V shed 1 base and J shed 0 bases, with 10 bases lying between them. The CDR3 is made up of 15 amino acids. Germline V gene sequence: CDR1 MGHRA, CDR2 YSYEKL.

V usage is TRBV5-1 and J usage is TRBJ1-4; D gene ambiguous. This CDR3 comprises 14 residues. CDR1 SGHRS and CDR2 YFSETQ come from the germline V gene. The ends were cut back, 0 bases at V and 4 bases at J, with 7 bases in the middle. The CDR3 is CASSLVRHNEKLFF. Written as DNA, the CDR3 is TGCGCCAGCAGCTTGGTCCGGCATAATGAAAAACTGTTTTTT. Combining the CDR3 with reference TRBV5-1 and TRBJ1-4 gives the whole variable domain KAGVTQTPRYLIKTRGQQVTLSCSPISGHRSVSWYQQTPGQGLQFLFEYFSETQRNKGNFPGRFSGRQFSNSRSEMNVSTLELGDSALYLCASSLVRHNEKLFFGSGTQLSVL.

This sequence joins TRBV6-5 and TRBJ1-1, with D possibly matching TRBD1 (5 bases). Trimming removed 2 bases from V and 6 bases from J, with 10 bases in between. The CDR3 is made up of 13 amino acids. Germline V gene lookup returns CDR1 MNHEY and CDR2 SVGAGI. CDR3 amino acids: CASSYPGGAEAFF. The CDR3 coding sequence is TGTGCCAGCAGTTACCCGGGAGGGGCTGAAGCTTTCTTT.

This clone was detected only once. The chain couples TRBV5-1 to TRBJ1-1; 9 nucleotides align to TRBD1. The germline V gene encodes CDR1 SGHRS and CDR2 YFSETQ. This CDR3 spans 14 amino acids. J gave up 4 bases and V 4 bases, and 5 bases lay outside the gene matches. The CDR3 bases are TGCGCCAGCAGCATACAGGGGGCTAGCACTGAAGCTTTCTTT. This codes for CASSIQGASTEAFF.

The V gene is TRBV5-1, the J gene TRBJ1-6; D is unclear. CDR1 and CDR2 (germline): SGHRS, YFSETQ. The CDR3 loop spans 19 amino acids. The germline V and J ends were trimmed by 1 base and 1 base, with 18 bases remaining between them. As DNA, the CDR3 is TGCGCCAGCAGCTTGCCTACGACTGATCCTGGGTCCTATAATTCACCCCTCCACTTT. This translates into CASSLPTTDPGSYNSPLHF.

As DNA, the CDR3 is TGTGCCACCAGCACCGGACAGGGTCAGGATCAGCCCCAGCATTTT. Residues: CATSTGQGQDQPQHF. The V and J genes are TRBV15 and TRBJ1-5; TRBD1 aligns across 8 bases. V lost 4 bases and J lost 5; bases outside the gene matches: 7. Looked up from germline, CDR1 is LNHNV and CDR2 is YYDKDF (reference sequence). This CDR3 contains 15 residues. Filled out from reference TRBV15 and TRBJ1-5, the complete variable domain reads DAMVIQNPRYQVTQFGKPVTLSCSQTLNHNVMYWYQQKSSQAPKLLFHYYDKDFNNEADTPDNFQSRRPNTSFCFLDIRSPGLGDTAMYLCATSTGQGQDQPQHFGDGTRLSIL.

The CDR3 region is CASSSDRVWSTEAFF. Here the CDR3 DNA reads TGTGCCAGCAGTTCCGACAGGGTTTGGAGCACTGAAGCTTTCTTT. This chain links TRBV6-6 with TRBJ1-1; 7 nucleotides line up with TRBD1. J was trimmed by 4 bases and V by 4 bases; bases with no gene match: 9. Germline V gene lookup returns CDR1 MNHNY and CDR2 SVGAGI (reference sequence). The CDR3 is made up of 15 amino acids.

This chain links TRBV4-1 with TRBJ1-4; D uncertain. The germline V gene encodes CDR1 MGHRA and CDR2 YSYEKL. V shed 4 bases and J shed 7 bases, with 13 bases lying between them. The CDR3 is made up of 14 amino acids. As DNA, the CDR3 is TGCGCCAGCAGCCCTAAATTAACACGTGAAAAACTGTTTTTT. As protein: CASSPKLTREKLFF.

The chain employs TRBV19 and TRBJ2-2; 10 nucleotides agree with TRBD2. The ends lost 5 bases at V and 9 bases at J; junction bases unmatched: 6. The CDR3 covers 14 residues. The germline gives CDR1 LNHDA, CDR2 SQIVND (reference sequence). CDR3 sequence reads: CASSLSGGAWELFF. DNA of the CDR3: TGTGCCAGTAGTTTAAGCGGGGGGGCGTGGGAGCTGTTTTTT. Full variable domain (remainder filled in from reference TRBV19 and TRBJ2-2): DGGITQSPKYLFRKEGQNVTLSCEQNLNHDAMYWYRQDPGQGLRLIYYSQIVNDFQKGDIAEGYSVSREKKESFPLTVTSAQKNPTAFYLCASSLSGGAWELFFGEGSRLTVL.

The chain is built from TRBV9 and TRBJ2-7; the D gene could be TRBD1 or TRBD2 (5 bases each). V gave up 0 bases and J gave up 2 bases, with 15 bases separating them. The CDR3 runs 16 residues. Germline V gene sequence: CDR1 SGDLS, CDR2 YYNGEE. The CDR3 nucleotides are TGTGCCAGCAGCGTAGGGTGGGGAGCAGGGACCTACGAGCAGTACTTC. Translated: CASSVGWGAGTYEQYF.

The V and J genes are TRBV2 and TRBJ2-5; 10 positions match TRBD2. This CDR3 is built from 15 residues. With V trimmed by 4 bases and J by 3 bases, 5 bases remained unmatched. In germline, CDR1 is SNHLY, CDR2 FYNNEI. CDR3: CASSVTGLAKETQYF. As DNA, the CDR3 is TGTGCCAGCAGTGTTACGGGACTAGCGAAAGAGACCCAGTACTTC.

The J gene is TRBJ2-3, the V gene TRBV19; 8 positions match TRBD2. Germline lookup yields CDR1 LNHDA and CDR2 SQIVND (reference sequence). With V trimmed by 3 bases and J by 1 base, 0 bases remained unmatched. The CDR3 totals 14 residues. CDR3 residues: CASSMGLGTDTQYF. The CDR3 coding sequence is TGTGCCAGTAGTATGGGACTAGGCACAGATACGCAGTATTTT.